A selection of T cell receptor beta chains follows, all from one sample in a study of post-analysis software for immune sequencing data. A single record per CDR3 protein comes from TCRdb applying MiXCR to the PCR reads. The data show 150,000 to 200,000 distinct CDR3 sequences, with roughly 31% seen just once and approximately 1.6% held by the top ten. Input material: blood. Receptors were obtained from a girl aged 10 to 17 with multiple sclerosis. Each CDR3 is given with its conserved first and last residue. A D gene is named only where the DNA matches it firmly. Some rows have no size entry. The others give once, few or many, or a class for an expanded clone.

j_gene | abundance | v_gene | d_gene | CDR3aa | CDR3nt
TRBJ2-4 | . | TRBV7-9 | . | CASSLIGNIQYF | TGTGCCAGCAGCTTAATCGGTAACATTCAGTACTTC
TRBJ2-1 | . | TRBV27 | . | CAITDRSNERFF | TGTGCCATTACAGACAGGTCGAATGAGCGGTTCTTC
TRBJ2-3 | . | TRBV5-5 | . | CASSMDGGIRTDTQYF | TGTGCCAGCAGCATGGATGGGGGGATCCGCACAGATACGCAGTATTTT
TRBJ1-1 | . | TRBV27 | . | CASRAGRNTEAFF | TGTGCCAGCAGGGCAGGTCGGAACACTGAAGCTTTCTTT
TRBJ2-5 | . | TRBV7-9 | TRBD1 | CASSLATGTAQETQYF | TGTGCCAGCAGCTTAGCCACCGGGACAGCTCAAGAGACCCAGTACTTC
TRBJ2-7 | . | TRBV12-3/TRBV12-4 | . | CASSLDRVAEQYF | TGTGCCAGCAGTTTAGACAGGGTAGCCGAGCAGTACTTC
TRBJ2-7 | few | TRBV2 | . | CASSRGFFNEQYF | TGTGCCAGCAGTAGGGGGTTTTTTAACGAGCAGTACTTC
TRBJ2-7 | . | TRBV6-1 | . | CASSVFGQSRSYEQYF | TGTGCCAGCAGTGTGTTCGGCCAGTCACGATCCTACGAGCAGTACTTC
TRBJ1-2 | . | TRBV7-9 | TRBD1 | CASSLRDRGQLYGYTF | TGTGCCAGCAGCTTAAGGGACAGGGGGCAACTCTATGGCTACACCTTC
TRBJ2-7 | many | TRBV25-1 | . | CASSRLSSYEQYF | TGTGCCAGCTCGAGGCTCAGCTCCTACGAGCAGTACTTC
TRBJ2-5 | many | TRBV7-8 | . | CASSLGGGTGETQYF | TGTGCCAGCAGCTTAGGAGGAGGCACAGGGGAGACCCAGTACTTC
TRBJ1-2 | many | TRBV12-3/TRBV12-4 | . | CASSFGRYGYTF | TGTGCCAGCAGTTTTGGTCGGTATGGCTACACCTTC
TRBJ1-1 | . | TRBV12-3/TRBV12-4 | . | CASQAGVIAEAFF | TGTGCCAGTCAGGCCGGGGTTATCGCTGAAGCTTTCTTT
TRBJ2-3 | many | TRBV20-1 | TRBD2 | CSAPSDSGRTDTQYF | TGCAGTGCCCCGTCCGATAGCGGGAGAACAGATACGCAGTATTTT
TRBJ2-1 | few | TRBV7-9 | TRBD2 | CASSHWTSVTRGNEQFF | TGTGCCAGCAGCCATTGGACTAGCGTGACTCGGGGCAATGAGCAGTTCTTC
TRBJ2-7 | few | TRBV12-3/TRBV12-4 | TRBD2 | CASQEGGWEQYF | TGTGCCAGCCAGGAGGGAGGGTGGGAGCAGTACTTC
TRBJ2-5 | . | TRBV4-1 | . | CASSQARAWETQYF | TGCGCCAGCAGCCAAGCCAGGGCCTGGGAGACCCAGTACTTC
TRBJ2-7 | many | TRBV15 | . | CAPGRSSSYEQYF | TGTGCCCCCGGGCGCAGCAGCTCCTACGAGCAGTACTTC
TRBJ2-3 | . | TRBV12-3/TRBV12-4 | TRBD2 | CASSLLGTSGRADTQYF | TGTGCCAGCAGTCTCCTCGGGACTAGCGGGAGGGCAGATACGCAGTATTTT
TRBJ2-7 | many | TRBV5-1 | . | CASSLRTKTYEQYF | TGCGCCAGCAGCTTGAGGACTAAGACCTACGAGCAGTACTTC
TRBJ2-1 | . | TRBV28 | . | CASSLWNEQFF | TGTGCCAGCAGTTTGTGGAATGAGCAGTTCTTC
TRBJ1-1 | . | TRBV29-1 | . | CSVVRGTRMTEAFF | TGCAGCGTTGTCCGGGGAACGAGGATGACTGAAGCTTTCTTT
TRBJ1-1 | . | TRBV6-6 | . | CASSQMTGQNAEAFF | TGTGCCAGCAGTCAAATGACAGGACAGAACGCTGAAGCTTTCTTT